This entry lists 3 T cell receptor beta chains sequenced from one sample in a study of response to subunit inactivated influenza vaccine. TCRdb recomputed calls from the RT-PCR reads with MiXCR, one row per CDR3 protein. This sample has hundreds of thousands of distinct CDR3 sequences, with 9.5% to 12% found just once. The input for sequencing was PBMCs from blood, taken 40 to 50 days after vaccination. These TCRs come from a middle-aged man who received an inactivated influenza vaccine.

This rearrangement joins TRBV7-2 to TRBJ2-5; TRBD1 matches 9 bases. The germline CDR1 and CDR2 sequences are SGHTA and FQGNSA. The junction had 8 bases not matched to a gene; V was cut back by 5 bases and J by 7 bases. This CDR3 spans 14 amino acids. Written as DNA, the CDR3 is TGTGCCAGCAGCCGGAACAGGGGGCAGGGGACCCAGTACTTC. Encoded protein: CASSRNRGQGTQYF. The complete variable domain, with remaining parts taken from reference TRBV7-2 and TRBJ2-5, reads GAGVSQSPSNKVTEKGKDVELRCDPISGHTALYWYRQSLGQGLEFLIYFQGNSAPDKSGLPSDRFSAERTGGSVSTLTIQRTQQEDSAVYLCASSRNRGQGTQYFGPGTRLLVL.

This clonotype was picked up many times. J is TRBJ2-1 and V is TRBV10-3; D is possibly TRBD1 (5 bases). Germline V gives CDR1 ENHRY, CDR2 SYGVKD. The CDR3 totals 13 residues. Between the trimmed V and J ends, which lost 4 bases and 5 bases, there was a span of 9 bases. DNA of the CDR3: TGTGCCATCAGTGCAGGGTATAACAATGAGCAGTTCTTC. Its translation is CAISAGYNNEQFF.

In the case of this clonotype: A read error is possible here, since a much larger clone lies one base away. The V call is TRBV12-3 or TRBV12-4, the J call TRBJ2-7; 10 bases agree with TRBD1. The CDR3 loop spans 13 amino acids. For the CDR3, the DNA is TGTGCCAGCAACCGACAGGGGGCTTACGAGCTGTACTTC. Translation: CASNRQGAYELYF.